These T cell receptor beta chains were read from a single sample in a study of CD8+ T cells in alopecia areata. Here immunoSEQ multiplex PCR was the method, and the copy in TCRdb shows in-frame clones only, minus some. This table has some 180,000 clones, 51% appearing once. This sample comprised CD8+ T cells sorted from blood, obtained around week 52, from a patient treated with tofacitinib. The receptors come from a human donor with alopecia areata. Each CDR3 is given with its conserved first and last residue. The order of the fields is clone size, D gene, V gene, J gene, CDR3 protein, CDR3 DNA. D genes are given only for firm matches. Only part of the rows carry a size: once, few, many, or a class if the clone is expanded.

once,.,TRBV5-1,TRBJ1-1,CASSMYREGTEAFF,TGCGCCAGCAGCATGTACAGGGAAGGAACTGAAGCTTTCTTT
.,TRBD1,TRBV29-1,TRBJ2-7,CSVDQGQGYEQYF,TGCAGCGTTGACCAGGGACAGGGTTACGAGCAGTACTTC
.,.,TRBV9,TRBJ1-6,CASSQTGGNSPLHF,TGTGCCAGCAGCCAGACAGGCGGAAATTCACCCCTCCACTTT
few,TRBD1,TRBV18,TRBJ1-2,CASSPGQGSHGYTF,TGTGCCAGCTCACCGGGACAGGGGTCTCATGGCTACACCTTC
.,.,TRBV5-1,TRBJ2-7,CASSLVGQSYEQYF,TGCGCCAGCAGCTTGGTAGGACAAAGCTACGAGCAGTACTTC
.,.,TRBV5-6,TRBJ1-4,CASSQTGLDEKLFF,TGTGCCAGCAGCCAGACGGGGCTAGATGAAAAACTGTTTTTT
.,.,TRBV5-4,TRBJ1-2,CASRKASGTLFYGYTF,TGTGCCAGCAGAAAAGCTTCCGGGACACTCTTCTATGGCTACACCTTC
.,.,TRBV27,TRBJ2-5,CASSPRQGVTQYF,TGTGCCAGCAGTCCCCGCCAGGGAGTGACCCAGTACTTC
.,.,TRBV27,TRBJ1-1,CASRGEVGFTEAFF,TGTGCCAGCCGGGGGGAGGTGGGGTTCACTGAAGCTTTCTTT
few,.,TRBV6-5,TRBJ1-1,CASSYLESPEAFF,TGTGCCAGCAGTTACTTGGAGTCCCCTGAAGCTTTCTTT